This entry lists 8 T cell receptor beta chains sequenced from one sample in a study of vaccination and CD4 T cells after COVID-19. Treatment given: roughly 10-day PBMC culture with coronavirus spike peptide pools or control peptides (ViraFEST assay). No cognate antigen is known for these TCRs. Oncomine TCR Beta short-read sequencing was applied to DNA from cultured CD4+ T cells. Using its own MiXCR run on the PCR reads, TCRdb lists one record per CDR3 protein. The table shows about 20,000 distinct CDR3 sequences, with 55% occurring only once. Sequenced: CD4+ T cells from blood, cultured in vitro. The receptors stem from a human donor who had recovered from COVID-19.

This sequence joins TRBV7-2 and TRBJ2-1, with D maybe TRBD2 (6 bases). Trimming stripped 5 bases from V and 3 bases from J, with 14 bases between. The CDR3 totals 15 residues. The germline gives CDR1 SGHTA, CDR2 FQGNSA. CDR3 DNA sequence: TGTGCCAGCAGCCCATCGGGGGATAGCTACAATGAGCAGTTCTTC. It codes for CASSPSGDSYNEQFF. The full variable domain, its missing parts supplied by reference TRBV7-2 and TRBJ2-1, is GAGVSQSPSNKVTEKGKDVELRCDPISGHTALYWYRQSLGQGLEFLIYFQGNSAPDKSGLPSDRFSAERTGGSVSTLTIQRTQQEDSAVYLCASSPSGDSYNEQFFGPGTRLTVL.

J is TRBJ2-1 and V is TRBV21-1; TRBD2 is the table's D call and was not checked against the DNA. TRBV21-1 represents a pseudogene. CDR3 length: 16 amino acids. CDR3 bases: TGTGCCAGCAGCAAAAAAGAGCCTCCCCCCGTCGATGAGCAGTTCTTC. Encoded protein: CASSKKEPPPVDEQFF.

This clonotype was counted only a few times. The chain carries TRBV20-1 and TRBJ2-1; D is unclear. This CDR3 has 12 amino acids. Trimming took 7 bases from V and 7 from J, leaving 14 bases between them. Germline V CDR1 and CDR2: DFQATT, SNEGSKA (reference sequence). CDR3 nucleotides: TGCAGTGGCCCGGACGATCGAAATGAGCAGTTCTTC. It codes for CSGPDDRNEQFF.

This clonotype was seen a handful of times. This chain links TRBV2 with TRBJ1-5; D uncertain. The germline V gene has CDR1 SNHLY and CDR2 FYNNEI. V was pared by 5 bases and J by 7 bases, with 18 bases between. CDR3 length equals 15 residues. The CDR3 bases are TGTGCCAGCAGTCGCCAACCGGGGTCGGAACAGCCCCAGCATTTT. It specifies CASSRQPGSEQPQHF.

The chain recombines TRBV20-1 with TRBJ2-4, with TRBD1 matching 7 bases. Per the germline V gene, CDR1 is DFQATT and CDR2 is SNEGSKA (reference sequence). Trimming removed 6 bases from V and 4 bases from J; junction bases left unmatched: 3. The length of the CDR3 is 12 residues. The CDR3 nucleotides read TGCAGTGCCGCAGGGGGTAAAAACATTCAGTACTTC. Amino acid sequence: CSAAGGKNIQYF.

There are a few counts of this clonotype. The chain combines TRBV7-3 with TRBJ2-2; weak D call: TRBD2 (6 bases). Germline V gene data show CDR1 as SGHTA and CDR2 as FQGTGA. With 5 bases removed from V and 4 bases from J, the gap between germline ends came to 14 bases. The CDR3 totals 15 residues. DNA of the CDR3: TGTGCCAGCAGCCTGGGCACTAGCCTCACCGGGGAGCTGTTTTTT. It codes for CASSLGTSLTGELFF.

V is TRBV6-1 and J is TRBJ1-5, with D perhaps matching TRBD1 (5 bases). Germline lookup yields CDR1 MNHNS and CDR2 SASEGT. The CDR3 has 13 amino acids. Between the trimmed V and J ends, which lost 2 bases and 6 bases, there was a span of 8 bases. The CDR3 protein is CASSEQGAQPQHF. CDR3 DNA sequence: TGTGCCAGCAGTGAACAGGGTGCTCAGCCCCAGCATTTT.

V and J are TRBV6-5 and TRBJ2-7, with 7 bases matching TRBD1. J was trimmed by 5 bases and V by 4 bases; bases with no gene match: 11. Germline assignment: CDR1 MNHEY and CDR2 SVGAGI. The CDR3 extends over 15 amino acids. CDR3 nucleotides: TGTGCCAGCAGTTCTCCCAGGACAGGAAGGCACGAGCAGTACTTC. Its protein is CASSSPRTGRHEQYF.